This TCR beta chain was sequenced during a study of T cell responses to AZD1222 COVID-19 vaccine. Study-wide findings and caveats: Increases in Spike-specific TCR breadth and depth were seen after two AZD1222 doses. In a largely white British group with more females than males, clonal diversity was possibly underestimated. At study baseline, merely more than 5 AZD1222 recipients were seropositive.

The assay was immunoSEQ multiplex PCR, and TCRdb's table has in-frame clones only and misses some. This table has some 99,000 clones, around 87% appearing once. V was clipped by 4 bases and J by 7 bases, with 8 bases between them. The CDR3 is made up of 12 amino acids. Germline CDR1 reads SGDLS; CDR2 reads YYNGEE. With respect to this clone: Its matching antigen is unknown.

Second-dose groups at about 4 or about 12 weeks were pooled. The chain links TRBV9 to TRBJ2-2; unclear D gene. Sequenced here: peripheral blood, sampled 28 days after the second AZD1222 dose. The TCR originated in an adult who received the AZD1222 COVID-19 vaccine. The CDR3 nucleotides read TGTGCCAGCAGCACGCGCGACGGGGAGCTGTTTTTT. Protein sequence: CASSTRDGELFF.